The present T cell receptor beta chain was sequenced within a study of shared clonotypes between healthy human individuals. Turning to the study itself: The study drew on a couple of women and three men aged 18 to 49 as donors. Study-wide results and limits: Genetic and exposure-history diversity was limited by the few donors.

As to this clone: The antigen is not known.

The CDR3 is 13 amino acids. Trimming pared 1 base from V and 5 bases from J, leaving 8 bases between. CDR1 and CDR2 (germline): MDHEN, SYDVKM. TCRdb's copy holds only in-frame clones and misses some; the assay was immunoSEQ multiplex PCR. The sample has roughly 2,000,000 clones, about 94% seen once. The naive CD8 population came from CD45RO-negative cells selected for CCR7, without terminally differentiated effector memory CD45RA+ cells. The V call is TRBV28, the J call TRBJ1-1; no definite D call. Sequenced: naive CD8+ T cells sorted from blood. This receptor was taken from a young man in good health. The CDR3 sequence: CASSLSRKTEAFF. The CDR3 DNA is TGTGCCAGCAGTTTATCCCGGAAGACTGAAGCTTTCTTT.